This T cell receptor beta chain comes out of a study of cytomegalovirus exposure and HLA in healthy donors. The PCR ran on 60 Vbeta and 13 Jbeta primers. Under the authors' procedure: There were 70 million to 95 million unique TCR beta chains by a later count, and some 12 million of them were shared. Using immunoSEQ multiplex PCR, the repertoire was profiled, and TCRdb retains in-frame clones only, with some absent. V, J and clone size reflect that table, while D and trimming were determined from the DNA. The data show over 95,000 clones, with 77% seen just once and 6% to 8.5% held by the top ten. Sequencing input: PBMCs. The sequence derives from a female donor in good health and CMV-seronegative.

CDR3 nucleotide sequence: TGCGCCAGCAGCTTGGTCCAGGGGCTGAACACTGAAGCTTTCTTT. Translation gives CASSLVQGLNTEAFF. The V and J genes are TRBV5-1 and TRBJ1-1, with D tentatively TRBD1 (6 bases). CDR1 is SGHRS and CDR2 is YFSETQ in the germline V gene. V lost 0 bases and J lost 0, with 9 bases in between. This CDR3 has 15 amino acids.